Below are 30 T cell receptor beta chains sequenced from a single sample in a study of T-cell reconstitution after alpha-beta-depleted transplantation in children. Preparing the TCRbeta library involved the use of unique molecular identifiers. TCRdb passed the PCR reads through MiXCR, listing each CDR3 protein once. The sample records some 530,000 distinct CDR3 sequences, approximately 12% being singletons. Source: PBMCs from the stem cell graft donor, taken from the stem cell graft. The receptor source for this set is a human donor who donated a stem cell graft to a child with combined immunodeficiency.

This clonotype was seen ten or more times. The chain joins TRBV7-2 to TRBJ2-7; D gene unclear. V lost 1 base, J lost 2 bases, and 6 bases lay in between. Germline CDR1 is SGHTA and CDR2 is FQGNSA. The length of the CDR3 is 13 residues. CDR3 sequence: CASSLDSAYEQYF. For the CDR3, the DNA is TGTGCCAGCAGCTTAGACAGTGCCTACGAGCAGTACTTC.

This clonotype was observed a few times. V gene TRBV7-2 combines with J gene TRBJ2-7, with D unresolved. V lost 5 bases to trimming and J lost 5 bases, with 10 bases between them. The germline CDR1 and CDR2 sequences are SGHTA and FQGNSA. The CDR3 extends over 12 amino acids. The CDR3 coding sequence is TGTGCCAGCAGCACTTCTCCCCACGAGCAGTACTTC. It yields the protein CASSTSPHEQYF.

This clonotype was counted ten times or more. The V call is TRBV5-1, the J call TRBJ2-7; D remains ambiguous. In germline, CDR1 is SGHRS, CDR2 YFSETQ. Trimming took 0 bases from V and 2 from J, leaving 9 bases between them. There are 14 residues in the CDR3. CDR3 amino acids: CASSLAGQAYEQYF. As DNA, the CDR3 is TGCGCCAGCAGCTTGGCGGGCCAAGCCTACGAGCAGTACTTC.

This clonotype has only a few counts. The V call is TRBV7-6, the J call TRBJ2-1; D possibly corresponds to TRBD2 (6 bases). The V gene lost 5 bases and the J gene lost 0 bases, with 11 bases spanning the gap. This CDR3 has 15 amino acids. Germline loops: CDR1 SGHVS, CDR2 FNYEAQ. CDR3 DNA sequence: TGTGCCAGCAGCCCGGAGGGTAGCTCCTACAATGAGCAGTTCTTC. Amino acid sequence: CASSPEGSSYNEQFF.

This clonotype was observed a few times. J is TRBJ1-1 and V is TRBV2; the D is unclear. Germline V gene sequence: CDR1 SNHLY, CDR2 FYNNEI. V was clipped by 4 bases and J by 11 bases, with 14 bases between them. This CDR3 has 12 amino acids. CDR3 protein: CASSGQPQLAFF. CDR3 nucleotides: TGTGCCAGCAGTGGGCAGCCCCAGTTGGCTTTCTTT.

This clonotype came up a few times. V gene TRBV7-8 combines with J gene TRBJ2-7, with D possibly matching TRBD2 (5 bases). V lost 1 base, J lost 6 bases, and 10 bases lay in between. Germline V lookup: CDR1 SGHVS, CDR2 FQNEAQ. The CDR3 spans 13 residues. Here the CDR3 DNA reads TGTGCCAGCAGCTTAGGGGAGTACATCGAGCAGTACTTC. This gives the protein CASSLGEYIEQYF.

This clonotype was detected a few times. CDR3 loop: CASSLRANSYNEQFF. The CDR3 DNA sequence: TGTGCCAGCAGCTTGAGGGCGAACTCCTACAATGAGCAGTTCTTC. V usage is TRBV5-4 and J usage is TRBJ2-1; D uncertain. V was shortened by 1 base and J by 0 bases, with 8 bases between the two germline ends. Germline assignment: CDR1 SGHNT and CDR2 YYREEE (reference sequence). This CDR3 region has 15 residues.

The chain joins TRBV29-1 to TRBJ2-3; TRBD2 aligns across 10 bases. Germline CDR1 is SQVTM and CDR2 is ANQGSEA. The CDR3 covers 16 residues. V was pared by 1 base and J by 0 bases, with 4 bases of the junction left unmatched. This CDR3 is CSVEGTSGDSTDTQYF. CDR3 sequence (DNA): TGCAGCGTTGAAGGGACTAGCGGAGATAGCACAGATACGCAGTATTTT.

In its sample, this clonotype was seen a few times. The rearrangement uses TRBV12-3 or TRBV12-4 and TRBJ2-5; 9 bases line up with TRBD2. The CDR3 sequence is 15 residues long. V dropped 3 bases and J dropped 3; count of bases not matched to a gene: 5. The CDR3 DNA reads as TGTGCCAGCAGTTTTCGACGCGGGGGGGAAGAGACCCAGTACTTC. It specifies CASSFRRGGEETQYF.

Ten or more counts support this clonotype. The rearrangement links TRBV6-1 to TRBJ2-7; 10 nucleotides match TRBD1. Looked up from germline, CDR1 is MNHNS and CDR2 is SASEGT. The CDR3 is 14 amino acids. V trimming: 4 bases; J trimming: 4 bases; junction bases outside the gene matches: 4. The CDR3 protein is CASSVDRGLYEQYF. The CDR3 nucleotides read TGTGCCAGCAGTGTCGACAGGGGGCTGTACGAGCAGTACTTC.

This clonotype has ten or more counts. V usage is TRBV11-2 and J usage is TRBJ2-7, with 14 nucleotides matching TRBD2. Germline CDR1 reads SGHAT; CDR2 reads FQNNGV. CDR3 length equals 16 residues. Trimming removed 5 bases from V and 3 bases from J; junction bases left unmatched: 6. The CDR3 region has the DNA TGTGCCAGCAGCCGGGGACTAGCGGGAGCTGGCTACGAGCAGTACTTC. This gives the protein CASSRGLAGAGYEQYF.

Remarks on this clonotype: A read error may produce the germline difference seen at one junction end. The chain has TRBV5-1 and TRBJ1-1, with a possible D match to TRBD1 (6 bases). Germline V lookup: CDR1 SGHRS, CDR2 YFSETQ. The CDR3 is made up of 14 amino acids. CDR3 protein: CASSLQGRNSEAFF. The CDR3 region has the DNA TGCGCCAGCAGCTTGCAGGGGAGGAACTCTGAAGCTTTCTTT.

This clonotype showed up just a few times. The chain couples TRBV9 to TRBJ2-1; D may be TRBD2 (5 bases). Trimming pared 2 bases from V and 9 bases from J, leaving 9 bases between. Germline values: CDR1 SGDLS, CDR2 YYNGEE. There are 12 residues in the CDR3. In nucleotides, the CDR3 is TGTGCCAGCAGCGTCGGTGAGGGTGAGCAGTTCTTC. Translation gives CASSVGEGEQFF.

This clonotype was seen only a few times. The chain couples TRBV7-2 to TRBJ2-3; a possible D gene is TRBD2 (5 bases). Trimming left V 5 bases short and J 0 bases short, with 15 bases between. This CDR3 comprises 16 residues. CDR1 and CDR2 (germline): SGHTA, FQGNSA. The CDR3 reads CASSPKTKTSTDTQYF. The CDR3 DNA reads TGTGCCAGCAGCCCAAAGACTAAAACTAGCACAGATACGCAGTATTTT.

As to this clonotype: Since a much larger clone is just one base distant, this may be a read error. Likely a read error: the CDR3 ends without its conserved phenylalanine or tryptophan. The V call is TRBV5-1, the J call TRBJ2-3, with 8 positions matching TRBD1. Trimming took 0 bases from V and 6 from J; bases not matched to a gene: 9. Germline values: CDR1 SGHRS, CDR2 YFSETQ. CDR3 length equals 16 residues. The CDR3 loop is CASSLVTQGAEDTQYY. DNA of the CDR3: TGCGCCAGCAGCTTGGTTACCCAGGGGGCAGAGGATACGCAGTATTAT.

This clonotype has a handful of counts. In DNA, the CDR3 is TGTGCCAGCAGTCCTTCCCGAACAGTCCCTGAAGCTTTCTTT. This translates into CASSPSRTVPEAFF. The chain combines TRBV12-3 or TRBV12-4 with TRBJ1-1, with D unresolved. The CDR3 is 14 amino acids. Trimming pared 5 bases from V and 6 bases from J, leaving 16 bases between.

Written as DNA, the CDR3 is TGCGCCAGCAGCCAAGTTCCGGGGTCCCCCTTCTACGAGCAGTACTTC. Translation: CASSQVPGSPFYEQYF. The V gene is TRBV4-3, the J gene TRBJ2-7; perhaps TRBD2 as D (5 bases). Germline V gene sequence: CDR1 LGHNA, CDR2 YSLEER. CDR3 length equals 16 residues. The V end was cut by 1 base, the J end by 3 bases, with 16 bases between.

A few counts support this clonotype. This chain uses TRBV9 with TRBJ2-1, with D possibly matching TRBD1 (5 bases). This CDR3 spans 15 amino acids. CDR1 is SGDLS and CDR2 is YYNGEE in the germline V gene. V was trimmed by 0 bases and J by 4 bases, leaving 11 bases between them. The CDR3 region has the DNA TGTGCCAGCAGCGTAGTAGGTCCAGGGTACAATGAGCAGTTCTTC. Protein sequence: CASSVVGPGYNEQFF.

This clonotype was counted ten times or more. This chain joins TRBV12-3 or TRBV12-4 and TRBJ2-6; D is unresolved. The CDR3 spans 16 residues. V lost 3 bases, J lost 1 base, and 10 bases lay in between. This chain's CDR3 is CASSFGARSGANVLTF. The CDR3 nucleotides read TGTGCCAGCAGTTTTGGCGCCAGATCTGGGGCCAACGTCCTGACTTTC.

The V call is TRBV10-3, the J call TRBJ2-3; possibly TRBD2 for D (5 bases). V shed 2 bases and J shed 6 bases, with 15 bases lying between them. This CDR3 contains 15 residues. From germline, CDR1 is ENHRY and CDR2 SYGVKD. The CDR3 DNA is TGTGCCATCAGTGAGGGGGTCCGGTCGGGGGATACGCAGTATTTT. It translates to CAISEGVRSGDTQYF.

In its sample, this clonotype was seen many times. V is TRBV29-1 and J is TRBJ2-7, with D perhaps matching TRBD1 (6 bases). The CDR3 is 13 amino acids. Germline assignment: CDR1 SQVTM and CDR2 ANQGSEA. The V gene lost 2 bases and the J gene lost 3 bases, with 11 bases spanning the gap. The chain's CDR3 is CSVELGRGYEQYF. The CDR3 DNA sequence: TGCAGCGTTGAACTCGGCAGGGGCTACGAGCAGTACTTC.

This clonotype was seen repeatedly, ten times or more. The chain uses TRBV12-3 or TRBV12-4 and TRBJ2-1, with 13 bases that match TRBD2. This CDR3 spans 14 amino acids. The V segment lost 5 bases and the J segment 9 bases; nucleotides outside the gene matches: 4. The chain's CDR3 is CASSGTSGVGEQFF. DNA for the CDR3: TGTGCCAGCAGTGGGACTAGCGGGGTCGGTGAGCAGTTCTTC.

This clonotype was seen many times. The chain employs TRBV7-2 and TRBJ2-7, with D perhaps matching TRBD2 (5 bases). The CDR3 extends over 15 amino acids. CDR1 is SGHTA and CDR2 is FQGNSA in the germline V gene. Trimming stripped 2 bases from V and 4 bases from J, with 15 bases between. CDR3 region: CASSLLRTGIYEQYF. The CDR3 nucleotides read TGTGCCAGCAGCTTACTGAGAACGGGGATATACGAGCAGTACTTC.

At least ten counts were recorded for this clonotype. At one boundary the junction diverges from the germline segment, which might be a read error. The chain has TRBV12-3 or TRBV12-4 and TRBJ2-1, with 14 bases that match TRBD2. This CDR3 spans 12 amino acids. The CDR3 loop reads CATRLAGGPLLF. The DNA for the CDR3 is TGTGCCACCAGACTAGCGGGAGGGCCCTTACTCTTC.

The chain recombines TRBV7-6 with TRBJ1-5; D possibly corresponds to TRBD1 (5 bases). Germline loops: CDR1 SGHVS, CDR2 FNYEAQ. The CDR3 is 18 amino acids. With 5 bases removed from V and 0 bases from J, the gap between germline ends came to 20 bases. The CDR3 sequence: CASSLRAYAGYSNQPQHF. The CDR3 nucleotides read TGTGCCAGCAGCCTTAGGGCCTACGCAGGGTATAGCAATCAGCCCCAGCATTTT.

This clonotype has only a few counts. The rearrangement joins TRBV5-1 to TRBJ1-2; TRBD1 agrees at 7 bases. The CDR3 runs 15 residues. After removal of 4 bases from V and 6 bases from J, the junction contained 12 bases not matched to a gene. Germline values: CDR1 SGHRS, CDR2 YFSETQ. The CDR3 DNA reads as TGCGCCAGCAGCCCGGGTGACAGGGTTTATGATGGCTACACCTTC. Translated: CASSPGDRVYDGYTF.

The rearrangement joins TRBV7-2 to TRBJ2-3; the D gene could be TRBD1 or TRBD2 (7 bases each). The CDR3 extends over 15 amino acids. Trimming left V 1 base short and J 7 bases short, with 15 bases between. Germline CDR1 and CDR2: SGHTA and FQGNSA. CDR3 loop: CASSLGGRGGNTQYF. Here the CDR3 DNA reads TGTGCCAGCAGCTTAGGCGGCAGGGGGGGAAATACGCAGTATTTT.

This clonotype showed up just a few times. The chain recombines TRBV12-3 or TRBV12-4 with TRBJ2-5; no definite D call. V lost 4 bases and J 5 bases, leaving 17 bases between the germline ends. The CDR3 has 15 residues. In DNA, the CDR3 is TGTGCCAGCAGTTCCGGCGGCCCCGGCAAGGAGACCCAGTACTTC. Its protein product is CASSSGGPGKETQYF.

This clonotype was seen many times. The rearrangement links TRBV5-1 to TRBJ2-4; D gene uncertain. V was clipped by 0 bases and J by 8 bases, with 15 bases between them. The length of the CDR3 is 15 residues. Looked up from germline, CDR1 is SGHRS and CDR2 is YFSETQ. DNA for the CDR3: TGCGCCAGCAGCTTGGACGGCAGATCTATAGACATTCAGTACTTC. Translation: CASSLDGRSIDIQYF.

This clonotype came up many times. The chain is built from TRBV12-3 or TRBV12-4 and TRBJ1-1; D is undetermined. The CDR3 contains 10 residues. The V gene lost 8 bases and the J gene lost 6 bases, with 7 bases spanning the gap. The CDR3 sequence: CASGRAEAFF. CDR3 DNA: TGTGCCAGCGGACGGGCTGAAGCTTTCTTT.